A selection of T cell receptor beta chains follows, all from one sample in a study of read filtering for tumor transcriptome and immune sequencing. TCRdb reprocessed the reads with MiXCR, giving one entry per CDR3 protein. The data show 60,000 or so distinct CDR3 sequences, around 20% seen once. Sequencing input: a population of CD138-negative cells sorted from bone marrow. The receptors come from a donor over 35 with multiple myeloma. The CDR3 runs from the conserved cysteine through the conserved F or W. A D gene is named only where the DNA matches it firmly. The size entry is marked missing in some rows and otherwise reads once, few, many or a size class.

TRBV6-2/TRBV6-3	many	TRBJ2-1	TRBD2	CASTKPPGLAGPKGEQFF	TGTGCCAGCACTAAACCGCCGGGACTAGCGGGTCCAAAGGGTGAGCAGTTCTTC
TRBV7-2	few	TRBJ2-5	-	CASSPVAGRQETQYF	TGTGCCAGCAGCCCGGTTGCGGGTCGCCAAGAGACCCAGTACTTC
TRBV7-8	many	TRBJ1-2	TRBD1	CASSFLGQGRGGYTF	TGTGCCAGCAGCTTTCTCGGACAGGGAAGGGGCGGCTACACCTTC
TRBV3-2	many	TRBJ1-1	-	CASSQGRATEAFF	TGTGCCAGCAGCCAAGGGAGGGCCACTGAAGCTTTCTTT
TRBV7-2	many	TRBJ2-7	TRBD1	CASTLQTGTYEQYF	TGTGCCAGCACCCTCCAGACAGGGACCTACGAGCAGTACTTC
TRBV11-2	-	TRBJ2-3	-	CASSLDLGATDTQYF	TGTGCCAGCAGCTTAGATCTAGGGGCCACAGATACGCAGTATTTT
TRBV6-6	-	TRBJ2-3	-	CASSYPTQVTDTQYF	TGTGCCAGCAGTTACCCCACACAGGTCACAGATACGCAGTATTTT
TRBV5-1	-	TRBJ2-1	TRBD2	CAGSLEASGGYNEQLF	TGCGCCGGCAGCTTGGAAGCCAGCGGGGGGTACAATGAGCAGCTCTTC
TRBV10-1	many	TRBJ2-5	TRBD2	CASSRGGPQETQYF	TGCGCCAGCAGCCGGGGGGGCCCCCAAGAGACCCAGTACTTC
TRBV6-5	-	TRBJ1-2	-	CASSRWGIVYGYTF	TGTGCCAGCAGCCGTTGGGGGATTGTCTATGGCTACACCTTC
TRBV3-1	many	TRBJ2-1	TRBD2	CASSQDTSAEQFF	TGTGCCAGCAGCCAAGATACTAGCGCTGAGCAGTTCTTC
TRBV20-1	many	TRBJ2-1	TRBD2	CSAGHIAGSYNEQFF	TGCAGTGCTGGTCATATAGCGGGATCCTACAATGAGCAGTTCTTC